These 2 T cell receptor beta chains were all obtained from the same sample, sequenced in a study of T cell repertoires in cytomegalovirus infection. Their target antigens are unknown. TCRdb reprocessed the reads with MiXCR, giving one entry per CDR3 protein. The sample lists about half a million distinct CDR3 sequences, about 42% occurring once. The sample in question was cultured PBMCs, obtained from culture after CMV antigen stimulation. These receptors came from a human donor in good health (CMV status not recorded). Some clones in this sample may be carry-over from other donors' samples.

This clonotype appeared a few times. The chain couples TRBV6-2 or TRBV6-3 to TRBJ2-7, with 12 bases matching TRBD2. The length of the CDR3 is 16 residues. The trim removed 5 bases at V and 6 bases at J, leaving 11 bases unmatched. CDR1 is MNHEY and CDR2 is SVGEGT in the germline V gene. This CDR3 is CASSPSSGRVLAEQYF. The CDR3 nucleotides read TGTGCCAGCAGTCCATCTAGCGGGAGGGTCCTAGCCGAGCAGTACTTC.

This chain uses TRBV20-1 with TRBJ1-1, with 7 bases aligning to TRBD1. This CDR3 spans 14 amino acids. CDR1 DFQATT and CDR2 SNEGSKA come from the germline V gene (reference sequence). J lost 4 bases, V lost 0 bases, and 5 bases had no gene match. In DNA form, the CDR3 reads TGCAGTGCTAGAGATGGCAGGGGGAGCACTGAAGCTTTCTTT. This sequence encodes CSARDGRGSTEAFF.